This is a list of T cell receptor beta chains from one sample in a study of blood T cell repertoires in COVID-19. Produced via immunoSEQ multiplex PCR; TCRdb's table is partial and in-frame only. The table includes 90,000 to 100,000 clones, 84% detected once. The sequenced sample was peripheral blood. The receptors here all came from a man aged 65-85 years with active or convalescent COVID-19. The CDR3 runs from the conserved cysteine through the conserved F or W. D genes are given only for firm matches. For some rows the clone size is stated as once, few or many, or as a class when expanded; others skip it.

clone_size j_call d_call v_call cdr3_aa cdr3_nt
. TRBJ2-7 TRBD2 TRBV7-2 CASSPVFSGGARPQDEQYF TGTGCCAGCAGCCCCGTCTTTAGCGGGGGGGCGAGACCCCAAGACGAGCAGTACTTC
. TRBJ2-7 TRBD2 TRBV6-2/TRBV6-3 CASSYTWRLAGISYEQYF TGTGCCAGCAGTTACACGTGGCGGCTAGCGGGTATCTCCTACGAGCAGTACTTC
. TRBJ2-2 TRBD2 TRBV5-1 CASSWLAGISTGELFF TGCGCCAGCAGCTGGTTAGCGGGGATTTCCACCGGGGAGCTGTTTTTT
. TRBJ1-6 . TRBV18 CASSTTAQENSPLHF TGTGCCAGCTCTACCACGGCACAGGAGAATTCACCCCTCCACTTT
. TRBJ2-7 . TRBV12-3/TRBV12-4 CASSSGQIYTQYF TGTGCCAGCAGTTCAGGACAGATTTATACGCAGTACTTC
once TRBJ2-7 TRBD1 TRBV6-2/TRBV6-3 CASSDPDRVEYF TGTGCCAGCAGTGACCCGGACAGGGTCGAGTACTTC
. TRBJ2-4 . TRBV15 CATSRSAGLSTENIQYF TGTGCCACCAGCAGGAGCGCTGGACTTTCAACGGAAAACATTCAGTACTTC
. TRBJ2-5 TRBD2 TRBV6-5 CASSPGKTSGGTQYF TGTGCCAGCAGTCCCGGGAAAACCTCGGGAGGGACCCAGTACTTC
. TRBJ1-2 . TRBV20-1 CSASGGGANYGYTF TGCAGTGCTAGTGGTGGAGGAGCTAACTATGGCTACACCTTC
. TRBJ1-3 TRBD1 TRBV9 CASSDRESGNTIYF TGTGCCAGCAGTGACAGGGAGTCTGGAAACACCATATATTTT
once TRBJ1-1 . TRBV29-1 CSVEGQGNTEAFF TGCAGCGTTGAGGGCCAAGGTAACACTGAAGCTTTCTTT
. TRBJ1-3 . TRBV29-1 CSVRLVITPGNTIYF TGCAGCGTACGACTGGTGATCACCCCTGGAAACACCATATATTTT
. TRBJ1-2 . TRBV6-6 CASSYSGQFYGYTF TGTGCCAGCAGTTACTCCGGACAGTTCTATGGCTACACCTTC
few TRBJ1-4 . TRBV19 CASTTGKDEKLFF TGTGCCAGTACGACAGGCAAGGATGAAAAACTGTTTTTT
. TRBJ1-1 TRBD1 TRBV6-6 CASSYDREGAFF TGTGCCAGCAGTTACGACAGGGAAGGAGCTTTCTTT
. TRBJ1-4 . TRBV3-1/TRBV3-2 CASSPRVGEKLFF TGTGCCAGCAGCCCGAGGGTTGGCGAAAAACTGTTTTTT
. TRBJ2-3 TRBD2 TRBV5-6 CASSTGTSGTDTQYF TGTGCCAGCAGCACCGGGACTAGCGGCACAGATACGCAGTATTTT
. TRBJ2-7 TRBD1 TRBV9 CASSAQTGHPYEQYF TGTGCCAGCAGCGCCCAGACAGGGCATCCCTACGAGCAGTACTTC
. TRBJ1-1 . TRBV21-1 CASSHRQGEVNTEAFF TGTGCCAGCAGCCACCGACAGGGAGAGGTGAACACTGAAGCTTTCTTT
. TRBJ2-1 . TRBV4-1 CASSQPAREQFF TGCGCCAGCAGCCAACCCGCTAGAGAGCAGTTCTTC
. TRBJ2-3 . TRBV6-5 CASGLGGPKNF TGTGCCAGTGGGTTAGGAGGTCCTAAAAATTTT
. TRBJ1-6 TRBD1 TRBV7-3 CASSLRGQGNSPLHF TGTGCCAGCAGCTTAAGAGGACAGGGGAATTCACCCCTCCACTTT
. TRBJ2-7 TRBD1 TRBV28 CASSRAGTGTYEQYF TGTGCCAGCAGCCGTGCCGGGACAGGAACCTACGAGCAGTACTTC
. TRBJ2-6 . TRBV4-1 CASSEFRSGANVLTF TGCGCCAGCAGCGAGTTTCGGTCTGGGGCCAACGTCCTGACTTTC
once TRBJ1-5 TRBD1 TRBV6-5 CASSYGGTGSQPQHF TGTGCCAGCAGTTACGGCGGGACAGGCTCCCAGCCCCAGCATTTT
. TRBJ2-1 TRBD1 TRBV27 CASSSLTGGYNEQFF TGTGCCAGCAGTTCGTTGACAGGGGGCTACAATGAGCAGTTCTTC
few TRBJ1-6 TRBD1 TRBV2 CASSSTGGTPLHF TGTGCCAGCAGTTCGACAGGGGGTACACCCCTCCACTTT
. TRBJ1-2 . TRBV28 CAIRLTENYGYTF TGTGCCATCCGATTGACAGAGAACTATGGCTACACCTTC
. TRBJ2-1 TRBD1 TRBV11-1 CASSTPGQVINEQFF TGTGCCAGCTCGACGCCGGGACAGGTTATTAATGAGCAGTTCTTC
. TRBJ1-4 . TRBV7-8 CASSLAGRGEEKLFF TGTGCCAGCAGCTTAGCCGGCAGGGGCGAGGAAAAACTGTTTTTT
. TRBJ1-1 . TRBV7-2 CASKVLTGAEAFF TGTGCCAGCAAAGTCCTGACGGGGGCTGAAGCTTTCTTT
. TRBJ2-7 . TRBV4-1 CASSQGPYRESYEQYF TGCGCCAGCAGCCAGGGACCTTACAGGGAATCATACGAGCAGTACTTC
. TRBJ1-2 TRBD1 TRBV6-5 CASRVTGNYGYTF TGTGCCAGCCGAGTGACAGGGAACTATGGCTACACCTTC
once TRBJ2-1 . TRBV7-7 CASSLGGTVVEQFF TGTGCTAGCAGCTTAGGGGGGACAGTGGTTGAGCAGTTCTTC
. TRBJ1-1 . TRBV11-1 CASTQTGRTEAFF TGTGCCAGCACCCAAACAGGAAGGACTGAAGCTTTCTTT
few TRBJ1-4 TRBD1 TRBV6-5 CASRGGQNEKLFF TGTGCCAGTCGGGGGGGACAGAATGAAAAACTGTTTTTT
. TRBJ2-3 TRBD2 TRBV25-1 CASAALAGRTDTQYF TGTGCCAGCGCCGCGCTAGCGGGTCGCACAGATACGCAGTATTTT
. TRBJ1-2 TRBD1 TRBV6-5 CASRPPTGGYGYTF TGTGCCAGCAGACCTCCGACAGGGGGCTATGGCTACACCTTC
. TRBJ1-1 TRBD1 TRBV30 CAWKGAGNTEAFF TGTGCCTGGAAGGGGGCTGGGAACACTGAAGCTTTCTTT
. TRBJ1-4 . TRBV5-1 CASSFNAGFNEKLFF TGCGCCAGCAGCTTTAATGCGGGGTTTAATGAAAAACTGTTTTTT
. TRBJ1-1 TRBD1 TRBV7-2 CASSFVPVGQGRVNTEAFF TGTGCCAGCAGCTTTGTTCCCGTGGGACAGGGGAGGGTGAACACTGAAGCTTTCTTT